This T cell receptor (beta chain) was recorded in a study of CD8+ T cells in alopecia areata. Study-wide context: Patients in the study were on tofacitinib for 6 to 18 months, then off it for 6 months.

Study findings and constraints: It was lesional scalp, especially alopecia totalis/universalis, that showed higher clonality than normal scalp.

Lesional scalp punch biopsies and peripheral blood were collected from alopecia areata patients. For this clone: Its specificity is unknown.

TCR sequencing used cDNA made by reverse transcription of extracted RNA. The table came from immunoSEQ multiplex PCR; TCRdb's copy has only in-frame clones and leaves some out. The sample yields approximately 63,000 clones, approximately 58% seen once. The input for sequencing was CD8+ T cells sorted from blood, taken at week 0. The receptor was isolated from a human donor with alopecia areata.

Written as DNA, the CDR3 is TGTGCCAGCAGTACCGGACAGGGGGCGAACTATGGCTACACCTTC. Protein sequence: CASSTGQGANYGYTF. The J gene is TRBJ1-2, the V gene TRBV6-5; 11 bases are a match to TRBD1. The CDR3 is made up of 15 amino acids. Germline values: CDR1 MNHEY, CDR2 SVGAGI. The V gene end was trimmed by 5 bases and the J gene end by 2 bases; junction bases not matched to a gene: 4.